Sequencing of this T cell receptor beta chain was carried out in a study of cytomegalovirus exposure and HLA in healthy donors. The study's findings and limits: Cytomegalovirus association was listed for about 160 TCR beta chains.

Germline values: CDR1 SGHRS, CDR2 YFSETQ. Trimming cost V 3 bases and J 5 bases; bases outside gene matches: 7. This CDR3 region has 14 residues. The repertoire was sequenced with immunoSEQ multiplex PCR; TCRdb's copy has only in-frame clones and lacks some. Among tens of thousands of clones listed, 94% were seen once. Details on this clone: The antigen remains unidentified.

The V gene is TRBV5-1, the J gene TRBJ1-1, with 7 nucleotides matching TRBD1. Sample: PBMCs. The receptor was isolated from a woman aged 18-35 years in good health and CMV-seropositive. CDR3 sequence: CASSSSTGETEAFF. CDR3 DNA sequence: TGCGCCAGCAGCTCCAGTACAGGGGAGACTGAAGCTTTCTTT.